The clone carrying this T cell receptor (beta chain) was counted a few times. The antigen remains undetermined. This record belongs to a study of Graves' ophthalmopathy and Graves' hyperthyroidism. Findings and caveats of the study: Prediction of ophthalmopathy progression reached about 65% sensitivity and about 72% specificity.

The authors amplified TCR beta CDR3 regions from RNA transcripts. Following a first-round RT-PCR that used HTBI primers, a second-round multiplex PCR was carried out. TCRdb reprocessed the multiplex PCR reads via MiXCR and lists one record per CDR3 protein. The sample lists about 500,000 distinct CDR3 sequences, approximately 15% seen once, with 9.8% in the top ten. V was cut by 0 bases and J by 4 bases, with 7 bases left in between. Germline V gene data show CDR1 as SGHRS and CDR2 as YFSETQ. The CDR3 has 14 residues. The chain carries TRBV5-1 and TRBJ2-2; D remains ambiguous. The sequenced sample consisted of blood. The clonotype was recovered from a woman under 40 with Graves' ophthalmopathy. The CDR3 nucleotides read TGCGCCAGCAGCTTGGCCGATTTCACCGGGGAGCTGTTTTTT. Protein: CASSLADFTGELFF.